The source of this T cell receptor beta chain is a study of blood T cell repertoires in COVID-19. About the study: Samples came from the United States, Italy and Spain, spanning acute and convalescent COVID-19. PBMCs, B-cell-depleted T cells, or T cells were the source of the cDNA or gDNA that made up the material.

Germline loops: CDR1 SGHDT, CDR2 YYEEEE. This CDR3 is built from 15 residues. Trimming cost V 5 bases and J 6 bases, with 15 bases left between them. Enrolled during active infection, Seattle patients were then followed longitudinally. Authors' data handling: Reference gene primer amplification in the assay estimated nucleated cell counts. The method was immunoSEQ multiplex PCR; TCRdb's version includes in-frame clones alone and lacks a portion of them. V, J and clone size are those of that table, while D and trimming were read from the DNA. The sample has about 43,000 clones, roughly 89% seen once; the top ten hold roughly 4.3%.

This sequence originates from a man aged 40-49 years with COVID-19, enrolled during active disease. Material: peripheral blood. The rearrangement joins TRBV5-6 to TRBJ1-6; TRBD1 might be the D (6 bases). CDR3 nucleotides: TGTGCCAGCAGACTAGGGGGGGGAACTAATTCACCCCTCCACTTT. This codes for CASRLGGGTNSPLHF.